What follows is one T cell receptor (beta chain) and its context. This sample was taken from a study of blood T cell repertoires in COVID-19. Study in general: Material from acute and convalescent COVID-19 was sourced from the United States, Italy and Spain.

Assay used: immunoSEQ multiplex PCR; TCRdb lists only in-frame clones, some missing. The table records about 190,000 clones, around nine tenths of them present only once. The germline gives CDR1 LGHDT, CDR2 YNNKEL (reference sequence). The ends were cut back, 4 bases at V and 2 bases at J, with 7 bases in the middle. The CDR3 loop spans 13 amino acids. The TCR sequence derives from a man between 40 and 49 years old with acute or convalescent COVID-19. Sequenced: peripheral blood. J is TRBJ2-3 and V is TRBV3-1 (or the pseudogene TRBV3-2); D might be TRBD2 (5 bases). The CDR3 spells CASSPGFTDTQYF. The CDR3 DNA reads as TGTGCCAGCAGCCCGGGGTTCACAGATACGCAGTATTTT.